Below, one T cell receptor (beta chain) is given with its context. The antigen it binds to is not known. A read error may account for a junction end that differs from germline. What this sample's time point label stands for: around 47 days after influenza vaccine administration. This sample stems from a study of response to subunit inactivated influenza vaccine (dated by TCRdb to the late 2010s). As for the study more broadly: Deep quantitative profiling of the T cell receptor repertoire was used in the study to follow responses to a trivalent subunit inactivated influenza vaccine.

Overall study outcomes, separate from this receptor: According to the authors, only a limited number of new T cells may be recruited by each seasonal influenza vaccination.

From the germline V gene, CDR1 is LGHNA and CDR2 is YSLEER. The CDR3 numbers 15 residues from cysteine through phenylalanine. Of the read, only the CDR3 DNA is kept; its 45 bases are in frame from base 1. Library method: RT-PCR. The sequencing machine was an Illumina HiSeq 2500. TCRdb reprocessing: public reads trimmed at Q25 with fastp, clones called with MiXCR, in-frame beta chains kept. Rows merge per CDR3 protein into single entries with the most common DNA and genes. The sample contains under 500,000 distinct CDR3 sequences, roughly 11% of them found a single time. The ten biggest clones cover approximately 12% of the sample.

The origin of this receptor is a man in his fifties who received an inactivated influenza vaccine. Donor details come from another sample of the same person, matched by shared clones. In this chain, TRBV4-3 is recombined with TRBJ2-2; 7 middle bases align to TRBD2. Here the sequenced sample was PBMCs from blood, taken more than 35 days after vaccination. The CDR3 reads as follows: CASSQWEGGTGELLF. The nucleotide sequence is given as TGCGCCAGCAGCCAGTGGGAGGGAGGTACCGGGGAGCTGCTTTTT.